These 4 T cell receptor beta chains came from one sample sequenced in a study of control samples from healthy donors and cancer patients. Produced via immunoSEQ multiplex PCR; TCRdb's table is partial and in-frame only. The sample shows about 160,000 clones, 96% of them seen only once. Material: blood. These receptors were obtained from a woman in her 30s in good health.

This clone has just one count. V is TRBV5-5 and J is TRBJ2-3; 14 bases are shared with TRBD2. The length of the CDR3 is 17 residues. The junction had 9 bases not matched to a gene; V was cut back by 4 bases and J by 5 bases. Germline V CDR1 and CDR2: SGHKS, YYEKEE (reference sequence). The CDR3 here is CASSPGTSGSRVDTQYF. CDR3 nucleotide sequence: TGTGCCAGCAGCCCCGGGACTAGCGGGAGTCGCGTAGATACGCAGTATTTT.

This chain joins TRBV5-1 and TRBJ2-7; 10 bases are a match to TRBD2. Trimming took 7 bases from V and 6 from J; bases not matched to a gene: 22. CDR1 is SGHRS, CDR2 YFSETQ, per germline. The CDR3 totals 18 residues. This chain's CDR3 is CASSGGLAGALLAREQYF. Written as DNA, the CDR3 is TGCGCCAGCTCGGGGGGGCTAGCGGGAGCACTACTGGCTCGCGAGCAGTACTTC.

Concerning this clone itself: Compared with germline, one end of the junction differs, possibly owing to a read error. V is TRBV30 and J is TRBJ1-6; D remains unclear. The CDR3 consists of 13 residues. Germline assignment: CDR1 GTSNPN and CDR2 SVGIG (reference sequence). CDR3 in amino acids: CAWSVGKVAAGKF. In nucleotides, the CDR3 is TGTGCCTGGAGTGTGGGGAAGGTGGCAGCTGGAAAGTTT.

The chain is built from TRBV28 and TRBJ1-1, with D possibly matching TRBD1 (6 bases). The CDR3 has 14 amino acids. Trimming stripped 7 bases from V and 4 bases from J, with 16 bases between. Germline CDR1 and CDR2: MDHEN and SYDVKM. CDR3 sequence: CASTLGGAVTEAFF. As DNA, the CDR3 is TGTGCCAGCACTTTGGGGGGCGCGGTCACTGAAGCTTTCTTT. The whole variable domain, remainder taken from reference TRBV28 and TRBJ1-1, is DVKVTQSSRYLVKRTGEKVFLECVQDMDHENMFWYRQDPGLGLRLIYFSYDVKMKEKGDIPEGYSVSREKKERFSLILESASTNQTSMYLCASTLGGAVTEAFFGQGTRLTVV.